This T cell receptor beta chain was found in a study of control samples from healthy donors and cancer patients (TCRdb year 2020). On this clone itself: What this receptor recognizes is not known. Per-base quality was not reported, and no clone a single base away is much larger than it.

To prepare the library, the immunoSEQ multiplex PCR assay was applied. In TCRdb, the immuneACCESS table is reduced to in-frame sequences with V and J assigned. These tables do not hold every clone; where another copy was compared, an unresolved V gene accounts for under half, and the others remain unexplained. Across this sample there are about 110,000 clones, with around 89% seen only once. Roughly 4% of the sample belongs to the ten largest clones. Its CDR3 holds 14 amino acids, cysteine through phenylalanine. Solely the CDR3 DNA is kept, with 42 bases framed from the first base. A distance of 13 bases separates the germline ends of V and J, which lose 2 bases and 6 bases respectively. CDR1 MNHEY and CDR2 SVGAGI were looked up in the germline V gene.

The sample comprised PBMCs. The chain employs TRBV6-5 and TRBJ1-1; the D gene assignment is ambiguous. This clonotype was sampled from a woman aged 55-69 years with lung cancer. The CDR3 has the sequence CASSYNQGGAEAFF. The nucleotide sequence is given as TGTGCCAGCAGTTACAACCAAGGTGGGGCTGAAGCTTTCTTT.